The following is a TCR beta chain sequence with its context. This entry comes from a study of blood T cell repertoires in COVID-19. Study-wide background: Sources were T cells, B-cell-depleted T cells, or PBMCs; the material itself was cDNA or gDNA.

With 4 bases clipped from V and 5 bases from J, the junction kept 11 bases outside the gene matches. This CDR3 has 15 residues. The germline V gene has CDR1 SGHRS and CDR2 YFSETQ. Here immunoSEQ multiplex PCR was the method, and the copy in TCRdb shows in-frame clones only, minus some. Altogether roughly 290,000 clones are present, about 88% being singletons, with the ten largest covering 12%. The J gene is TRBJ2-7, the V gene TRBV5-1; 8 positions match TRBD2. This clonotype was obtained from a woman aged 60-75 years with acute or convalescent COVID-19. Material for sequencing was peripheral blood. For the CDR3, the DNA is TGCGCCAGCAGCGCCTCCGGGACTAGTCTCGACGAGCAGTACTTC. This codes for CASSASGTSLDEQYF. The variable domain in full, with the rest retrieved from reference TRBV5-1 and TRBJ2-7, is KAGVTQTPRYLIKTRGQQVTLSCSPISGHRSVSWYQQTPGQGLQFLFEYFSETQRNKGNFPGRFSGRQFSNSRSEMNVSTLELGDSALYLCASSASGTSLDEQYFGPGTRLTVT.